The rows below give T cell receptor beta chains drawn from one sample of a study of blood T cell repertoires in COVID-19. Method: immunoSEQ multiplex PCR; TCRdb's copy keeps in-frame clones and lacks some. The table has approximately 150,000 clones, about nine tenths seen once. Sample: peripheral blood. The source of these receptors is an elderly man with acute or convalescent COVID-19. Each CDR3 is given with its conserved first and last residue. D genes are given only for firm matches. Not every row has a clone size; where given, it reads once, few, many or a size class.

CDR3 DNA | CDR3 protein | D gene | J gene | clone size | V gene
TGTGCCAGCAGTCCCGGACAGGGCCAGTATAACACTGAAGCTTTCTTT | CASSPGQGQYNTEAFF | TRBD1 | TRBJ1-1 | - | TRBV28
TGTGCCAGCAGCTCCCTGGGACAGTCCTACGAGCAGTACTTC | CASSSLGQSYEQYF | TRBD1 | TRBJ2-7 | - | TRBV7-2
TGTGCCAGCAGCGTAGGAATTGGAGCGGGGGGGCCGAGTTCCTTAGAGACCCAGTACTTC | CASSVGIGAGGPSSLETQYF | TRBD2 | TRBJ2-5 | - | TRBV9
TGTGCCAGCAGTTTGCCGGGATACTCTGGGGCCAACGTCCTGACTTTC | CASSLPGYSGANVLTF | - | TRBJ2-6 | - | TRBV6-5
TGTGCCAGCAGCATAGGGACAGGGGGATCCTACAATGAGCAGTTCTTC | CASSIGTGGSYNEQFF | TRBD1 | TRBJ2-1 | - | TRBV7-7
TGTGCCAGTAGTCCGTTGAGCTCTGGAAACACCATATATTTT | CASSPLSSGNTIYF | - | TRBJ1-3 | - | TRBV19
TGTGCCAGCAGCCAGGTTGGACTCCCGAGCGAGACCCAGTACTTC | CASSQVGLPSETQYF | - | TRBJ2-5 | - | TRBV14
TGTGCCAGCAGCCTTACAGGGGGATCCTACAATGAGCAGTTCTTC | CASSLTGGSYNEQFF | TRBD1 | TRBJ2-1 | - | TRBV27
TGTGCCAGCAGCTTGGTCGGAGTGGGAGAGACCCAGTACTTC | CASSLVGVGETQYF | - | TRBJ2-5 | few | TRBV7-9
TGTGCCAGCAGTTTACCGGGACTAGCGGGAGGAACCACCGGGGAGCTGTTTTTT | CASSLPGLAGGTTGELFF | TRBD2 | TRBJ2-2 | - | TRBV28
TGTGCCAGCAGCTTTTTTTCTAGCGGATCCTTTTCCTACAATGAGCAGTTCTTC | CASSFFSSGSFSYNEQFF | TRBD2 | TRBJ2-1 | - | TRBV7-9
TGTGCCAGTAGCCCCCTCCTAAACAGGGGGGAAAACTACGAGCAGTACTTC | CASSPLLNRGENYEQYF | TRBD1 | TRBJ2-7 | - | TRBV19
TGCGCCAGCAGCCAAGATATCGGGGAGCTGTTTTTT | CASSQDIGELFF | - | TRBJ2-2 | - | TRBV4-1
TGTGCCACCAAAGCGACAGGGGCCAGCACAGATACGCAGTATTTT | CATKATGASTDTQYF | TRBD1 | TRBJ2-3 | - | TRBV24-1
TGTGCCACCAGTGGAGTAATGGGCGAGTCAACCGGGGAGCTGTTTTTT | CATSGVMGESTGELFF | - | TRBJ2-2 | - | TRBV24-1
TGTGCCAGCAGTTATTATGGGACAGTAGATCAGCCCCAGCATTTT | CASSYYGTVDQPQHF | TRBD1 | TRBJ1-5 | - | TRBV28
TGTGCCAGCAGCTTGGAGCATGATTCACCCCTCCACTTT | CASSLEHDSPLHF | - | TRBJ1-6 | - | TRBV5-4
TGTGCCAGCACTTTTAAGGACAGGGTGAACACTGAAGCTTTCTTT | CASTFKDRVNTEAFF | TRBD1 | TRBJ1-1 | - | TRBV5-4
TGTGCCACCAGTGATTCCCCGGAGGATACGCAGTATTTT | CATSDSPEDTQYF | - | TRBJ2-3 | - | TRBV24-1
TGTGCCAGCAGTTACTCTCGGCAGGGAAGAACTGAAGCTTTCTTT | CASSYSRQGRTEAFF | - | TRBJ1-1 | - | TRBV6-5
TGTGCCAGCAGCTCCGGACAGGGGGCGTATGGCTACACCTTC | CASSSGQGAYGYTF | TRBD1 | TRBJ1-2 | - | TRBV11-2
TGTGCCAGCTCACCACAGCCGGACAAGAATTCACCCCTCCACTTT | CASSPQPDKNSPLHF | - | TRBJ1-6 | - | TRBV18
TGTGCCAGCAGGATGGAGCGGGGGGGCCCCTACGAGCAGTACTTC | CASRMERGGPYEQYF | TRBD2 | TRBJ2-7 | - | TRBV6-4
TGCGCCAGCAGCCAAGCTCCCGTGTCAGAGGCAGATACGCAGTATTTT | CASSQAPVSEADTQYF | - | TRBJ2-3 | - | TRBV4-1
TGTGCCAGCAGCTTTCCTCCAGTCGGGGGCTACACCTTC | CASSFPPVGGYTF | - | TRBJ1-2 | - | TRBV7-2
TGTGCCAGCAGCTTAGGGCGGAACAATGAGCAGTTCTTC | CASSLGRNNEQFF | - | TRBJ2-1 | - | TRBV11-2
TGTGCCACCAGCAGAGATTATGGCAGGGAGGCGGGCTACACCTTC | CATSRDYGREAGYTF | - | TRBJ1-2 | - | TRBV15
TGCAGCGTTAGTATCGGACTCGGCACAGATACGCAGTATTTT | CSVSIGLGTDTQYF | - | TRBJ2-3 | - | TRBV29-1
TGTGCCAGTAGTAACGGGGGGAAGCCCCAGCATTTT | CASSNGGKPQHF | - | TRBJ1-5 | - | TRBV19
TGTGCCAGTAGTATACCCGGGACTAGCAATGAGCAGTTCTTC | CASSIPGTSNEQFF | TRBD2 | TRBJ2-1 | - | TRBV19
TGTGCCACCAGGTTAACCGGGACAGGCGACAATGAGCAGTTCTTC | CATRLTGTGDNEQFF | TRBD1 | TRBJ2-1 | - | TRBV24-1
TGCGCCAGTAGACAGGGGGCGGGGAATGAGCAGTTCTTC | CASRQGAGNEQFF | TRBD1 | TRBJ2-1 | - | TRBV5-1
TGTGCCAGCAGCTTTGGGGGGTCCCCCTACAATGAGCAGTTCTTC | CASSFGGSPYNEQFF | - | TRBJ2-1 | - | TRBV7-3
TGTGCCAGCAGCTTTCTGCAGGGAGGAGCTGAAGCTTTCTTT | CASSFLQGGAEAFF | - | TRBJ1-1 | - | TRBV13
TGTGCCAGCAGCTTAGAACAGGGAAGTACGCAGTATTTT | CASSLEQGSTQYF | - | TRBJ2-3 | once | TRBV11-3